The subject of this entry is one T cell receptor (beta chain). Its antigen is currently not known. Base qualities are not provided; no much larger clone lies one nucleotide away. The donors were healthy, HIV-negative adults with no recently reported acute infections or vaccinations. Only Caucasian adults living in Nashville, Tennessee, USA were represented among the donors. For unsorted samples, tens of millions of PBMCs were counted, and genomic DNA was extracted using the QIAamp DNA Blood Mini kit. Blood was collected by leukapheresis, and PBMCs were isolated by Ficoll-Histopaque density gradient centrifugation and then cryopreserved in liquid nitrogen vapor phase. These data belong to a study of shared clonotypes between healthy human individuals (dated by TCRdb to about 2020). Describing the broader study: The cohort included a few men and a couple of women between 18 and 49 years of age. Leukapheresis yielded between about 0.85 and 9 billion PBMCs per donor. Libraries were prepared and TCR repertoires were sequenced by different laboratories using diverse techniques, in order to increase sequencing depth and limit assay-specific biases. To estimate repertoire size and how much clonotypes are shared between individuals, the study performed deep sequencing of blood TCR repertoires from about five healthy adults.

Using the deep immunoSEQ assay, multiplex PCR amplified TCR CDR3 regions from genomic DNA. Extracted genomic DNA from each cell subset was distributed evenly across all wells of several immunoSEQ 96-well plates, and each plate was treated as a replicate. For unsorted PBMC, each replicate PCR was loaded with approximately 300 ng genomic DNA, equivalent to 30,000 or so T cell genomes. Ten immunoSEQ deep assay plates were used to sequence unsorted PBMC genomic DNA. The purified libraries were quantified using a Qubit 3.0 fluorometer, sized with a Bioanalyzer 2100, and then quantified again using the KAPA Library Quantification kit. Every immunoSEQ 96-well plate was sequenced on a dedicated single-read 150-cycle Illumina NextSeq 550 flow cell. Per the original workflow: Because the immunoSEQ output included only junctional sequences and no quality scores, the filtering could not be the same as the filtering used for full-length reads. To assign V/J genes and CDR3, sequences were annotated using PyIR, a Python wrapper for IgBLAST v1.9, with IMGT germline references. Reads were filtered out if the reads had weak V/J assignments (E-value above 1e-6), no CDR3, stop codons, out-of-frame junctions, or ambiguous translated residues. V3J clonotypes were defined by identical inferred V gene, J gene, and CDR3 amino acid sequence. The percentage overlap between two repertoires was calculated by dividing the number of shared unique clonotypes by the size of the smaller repertoire. Three approaches were used to assess repertoire richness: RTK rarefaction, the Chao1 estimator, and Recon v2.1 estimates of unobserved clonotypes. This is the immuneACCESS table as TCRdb keeps it, with only in-frame sequences that have V and J called. A part of the clones is gone; compared with another copy, unresolved V genes explain less than half, and the rest is unexplained. V and J calls and clone size are as listed in that table; D and trimming were resolved from the DNA. The sample table records approximately 510,000 clones; about four fifths of these occur just once. The ten most abundant clones make up approximately 12% of the sample.

The paper as a whole reports these results and caveats: Based on pairwise subsampling, the degree of clonotype sharing among donors was expected to be affected by sequencing depth. The genetic and exposure-history diversity represented was limited by the small number of donors. Only blood was sampled, and tissue TCR repertoires likely differ from those in blood.

Its CDR3 holds 15 amino acids, cysteine through phenylalanine. The kept DNA is CDR3 alone, 45 bases in frame from the first base. As encoded in the germline V gene (reference sequence), CDR1 is LNHDA while CDR2 is SQIVND. Unmatched junction bases come to 6, with V trimmed by 5 bases and J by 6 bases. The sample comprised PBMCs. This receptor was identified in a woman in her 40s in good health. Some clones in this sample may be carry-over from other donors' samples. Recombination linked TRBV19 to TRBJ2-3, and 12 junctional nucleotides match TRBD2. CDR3 region: CASSLAGGPWDTQYF. The sequenced DNA: TGTGCCAGTAGTCTAGCGGGAGGGCCCTGGGATACGCAGTATTTT.